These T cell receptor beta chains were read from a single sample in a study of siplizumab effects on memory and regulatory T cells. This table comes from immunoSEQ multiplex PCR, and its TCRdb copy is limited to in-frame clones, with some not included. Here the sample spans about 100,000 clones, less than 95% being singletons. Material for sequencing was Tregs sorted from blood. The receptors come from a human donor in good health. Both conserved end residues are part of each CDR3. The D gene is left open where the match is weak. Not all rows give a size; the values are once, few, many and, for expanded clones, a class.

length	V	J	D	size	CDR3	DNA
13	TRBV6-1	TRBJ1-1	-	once	CASQTLLNTEAFF	TGTGCCAGTCAGACCCTTTTGAACACTGAAGCTTTCTTT
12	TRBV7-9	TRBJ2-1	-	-	CASSRDTNEQFF	TGTGCCAGCAGCCGAGACACCAATGAGCAGTTCTTC
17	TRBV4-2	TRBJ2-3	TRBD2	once	CASSQRTSFYSTDTQYF	TGTGCCAGCAGCCAGCGGACTAGCTTCTATAGCACAGATACGCAGTATTTT
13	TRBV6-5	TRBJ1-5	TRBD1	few	CASRQGGNQPQHF	TGTGCCAGCAGGCAGGGGGGCAATCAGCCCCAGCATTTT
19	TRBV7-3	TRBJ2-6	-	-	CASSLTRRGLGGGANVLTF	TGTGCCAGCAGCTTAACCAGGAGGGGCTTAGGGGGTGGGGCCAACGTCCTGACTTTC
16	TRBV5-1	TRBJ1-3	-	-	CASSLAPSGTGNTIYF	TGCGCCAGCAGCTTGGCACCGTCAGGGACTGGAAACACCATATATTTT
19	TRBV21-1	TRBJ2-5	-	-	CASSKYSGLADLGQETQYF	TGTGCCAGCAGCAAATATTCGGGACTAGCGGACCTAGGCCAAGAGACCCAGTACTTC
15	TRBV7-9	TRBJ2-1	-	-	CASSLVRGTYNEQFF	TGTGCCAGCAGCTTGGTGAGAGGCACCTACAATGAGCAGTTCTTC
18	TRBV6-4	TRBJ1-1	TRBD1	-	CASSDAARGHGVNTEAFF	TGTGCCAGCAGTGACGCCGCCAGGGGGCATGGAGTGAACACTGAAGCTTTCTTT
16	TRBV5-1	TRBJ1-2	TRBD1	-	CASSLPSSGQGARSTF	TGCGCCAGCAGCTTGCCGAGCTCGGGACAGGGAGCCAGGTCTACCTTC
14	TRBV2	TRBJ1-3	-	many	CASIRTVSGNTIYF	TGTGCCAGTATTCGAACCGTCTCTGGAAACACCATATATTTT
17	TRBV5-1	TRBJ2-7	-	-	CASSLESVGRATTEQYF	TGCGCCAGCAGCTTGGAATCCGTAGGACGGGCGACAACGGAGCAGTACTTC
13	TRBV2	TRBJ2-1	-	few	CASSEVLDNEQFF	TGTGCCAGCAGTGAGGTTTTGGACAATGAGCAGTTCTTC
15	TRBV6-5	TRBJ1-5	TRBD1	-	CASSPGQGGNQPQHF	TGTGCCAGTTCTCCGGGACAGGGAGGCAATCAGCCCCAGCATTTT
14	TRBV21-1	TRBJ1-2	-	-	CASITTQNNYGYTF	TGTGCCAGCATCACAACACAGAATAACTATGGCTACACCTTC
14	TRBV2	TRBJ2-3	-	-	CASSGPISTDTQYF	TGTGCCAGCAGTGGTCCGATCAGCACAGATACGCAGTATTTT
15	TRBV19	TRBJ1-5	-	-	CASSPIRSQNQPQHF	TGTGCCAGTAGTCCCATAAGGAGCCAGAATCAGCCCCAGCATTTT
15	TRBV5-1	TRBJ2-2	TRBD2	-	CASSPGTSGTGELFF	TGCGCCAGCAGCCCAGGGACTAGCGGGACCGGGGAGCTGTTTTTT
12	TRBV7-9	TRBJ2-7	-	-	CAGAAGIYEQYF	TGTGCCGGCGCGGCGGGGATATACGAGCAGTACTTC
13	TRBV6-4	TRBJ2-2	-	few	CASSRDNTGELFF	TGTGCCAGCAGCCGGGACAACACCGGGGAGCTGTTTTTT
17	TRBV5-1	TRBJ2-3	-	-	CASSLPPGAQSTDTQYF	TGCGCCAGCAGCTTGCCGCCAGGGGCCCAATCCACAGATACGCAGTATTTT
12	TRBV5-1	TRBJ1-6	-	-	CASSSGNSPLHF	TGCGCCAGCAGCTCCGGGAATTCACCCCTCCACTTT
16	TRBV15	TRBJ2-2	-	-	CATSRIGPLNTGELFF	TGTGCCACCAGCAGGATCGGGCCGCTGAACACCGGGGAGCTGTTTTTT
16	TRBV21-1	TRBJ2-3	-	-	CASSKGELGSTDTQYF	TGTGCCAGCAGCAAGGGGGAACTAGGGAGCACAGATACGCAGTATTTT
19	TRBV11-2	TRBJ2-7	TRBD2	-	CASSLDFFGGLAGSYEQYF	TGTGCCAGCAGCTTAGACTTCTTTGGGGGACTAGCGGGGTCCTACGAGCAGTACTTC
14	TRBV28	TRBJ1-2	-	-	CASSLIVGRYGYTF	TGTGCCAGCAGTTTAATCGTCGGCCGATATGGCTACACCTTC
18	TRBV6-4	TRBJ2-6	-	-	CASSPTFGGSSGANVLTF	TGTGCCAGCAGTCCCACCTTTGGGGGATCCTCTGGGGCCAACGTCCTGACTTTC
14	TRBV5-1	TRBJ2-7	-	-	CASSLEGSRIEQYF	TGCGCCAGCAGCTTGGAAGGGTCCCGGATCGAGCAGTACTTC
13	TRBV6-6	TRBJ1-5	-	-	CASSRGYYQPQHF	TGTGCCAGCAGTAGAGGGTATTATCAGCCCCAGCATTTT
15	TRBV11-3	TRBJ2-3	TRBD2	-	CASSTRTSLSDTQYF	TGTGCCAGCAGCACCCGGACTAGTTTATCAGATACGCAGTATTTT
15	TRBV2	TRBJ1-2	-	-	CASSNISWSGYGYTF	TGTGCCAGCAGCAATATTTCTTGGTCTGGATATGGCTACACCTTC